This T cell receptor (beta chain) was profiled in a study of shared clonotypes between healthy human individuals. Germline V lookup: CDR1 MDHEN, CDR2 SYDVKM. This CDR3 region has 14 residues. V lost 8 bases and J lost 2, with 13 bases in between. Execution of the assay was at deep level. The authors loaded roughly 200 ng DNA, tens of thousands of T cell genomes, into sorted-subset replicate PCRs. Sequenced by immunoSEQ multiplex PCR; TCRdb stores in-frame clones only, minus some. The sample consists of around 650,000 clones, approximately 96% of them appearing once. The naive CD8 population came from CD45RO-negative cells selected for CCR7, without terminally differentiated effector memory CD45RA+ cells. The donor cohort consisted entirely of Caucasian adults residing in Nashville, Tennessee.

V gene TRBV28 combines with J gene TRBJ2-1; no definite D call. This TCR was sampled from a woman aged 25-40 years in good health. Material: naive CD8+ T cells sorted from blood. The CDR3 reads CASGSDGAYNEQFF. CDR3 bases: TGTGCCAGCGGGTCTGACGGAGCCTACAATGAGCAGTTCTTC.